This T cell receptor beta chain was identified during a study of CD8 T cells in ankylosing spondylitis. TCRdb passed the 5' RACE reads through MiXCR, listing each CDR3 protein once. The sample has 200,000 to 300,000 distinct CDR3 sequences, 32% seen once. The germline CDR1 and CDR2 sequences are SGHDT and YYEEEE. CDR3 length: 16 amino acids. The V and J ends lost 2 bases and 4 bases respectively, with 16 bases between them. V is TRBV5-6 and J is TRBJ2-1; D possibly corresponds to TRBD1 (5 bases). This TCR was sampled from a male donor with ankylosing spondylitis or in good health (not recorded which). The sequencing sample was made of blood, either unsorted or a sorted T cell fraction (not recorded which). The CDR3 spells CASSFNVAGSYNEQFF. The CDR3 DNA is TGTGCCAGCAGCTTCAATGTGGCAGGGTCTTACAATGAGCAGTTCTTC.